This TCR beta chain appears in the sequencing data of a study of blood T cell repertoires in COVID-19. Method: immunoSEQ multiplex PCR; TCRdb's copy keeps in-frame clones and lacks some. Of 490,000 or so clones listed, roughly 90% are singletons. The study recruited people aged about 18 to 90 years across under 25 US areas. Trimming cost V 0 bases and J 6 bases, with 15 bases left between them. Germline V gives CDR1 WSHSY, CDR2 SAAADI. The CDR3 loop spans 15 amino acids. The chain uses TRBV10-2 and TRBJ2-7; D not certain. Sequencing was performed on PBMCs or T cells enriched from blood (not recorded which). The TCR comes from a woman in her forties who had recovered from COVID-19. The DNA of the CDR3 is TGCGCCAGCAGTGAGTCGGTGTGGGTTTCGGGCGAGCAGTACTTC. Amino acid sequence: CASSESVWVSGEQYF.